The rows below give T cell receptor beta chains drawn from one sample of a study of cytomegalovirus exposure and HLA in healthy donors. Sequenced by immunoSEQ multiplex PCR; TCRdb stores in-frame clones only, minus some. The profile covers over 200,000 clones, with around 88% appearing a single time and approximately 2.9% taken by the ten largest. The sample consisted of PBMCs. The receptor source for this set is a woman younger than 35 in good health and CMV-seronegative. Both conserved end residues are part of each CDR3. The order of the fields is V gene, clone size, J gene, D gene, CDR3 DNA, CDR3 protein. The D gene is left open where the match is weak. The size entry is marked missing in some rows and otherwise reads once, few, many or a size class.

v_gene: TRBV11-2; abundance: -; j_gene: TRBJ2-5; d_gene: TRBD2; CDR3nt: TGTGCCAGCAGCTTAGCTCTCCTAGCGGGAGAGACCCAGTACTTC; CDR3aa: CASSLALLAGETQYF
v_gene: TRBV4-2; abundance: -; j_gene: TRBJ2-3; d_gene: TRBD2; CDR3nt: TGTGCCAGCAGCCAAGGTCTAGCGGGAGGAACAGATACGCAGTATTTT; CDR3aa: CASSQGLAGGTDTQYF
v_gene: TRBV5-1; abundance: -; j_gene: TRBJ2-5; d_gene: TRBD2; CDR3nt: TGCGCCAGCAGCAGAAAACTAGCGGAACAAGAGACCCAGTACTTC; CDR3aa: CASSRKLAEQETQYF
v_gene: TRBV4-2; abundance: -; j_gene: TRBJ1-5; d_gene: -; CDR3nt: TGTGCCAGCAGCCAAGAACAGTATAGCAATCAGCCCCAGCATTTT; CDR3aa: CASSQEQYSNQPQHF
v_gene: TRBV29-1; abundance: once; j_gene: TRBJ2-7; d_gene: -; CDR3nt: TGCAGCGTTATTTTAGGCGGCTACGAGCAGTACTTC; CDR3aa: CSVILGGYEQYF
v_gene: TRBV7-9; abundance: -; j_gene: TRBJ2-1; d_gene: TRBD2; CDR3nt: TGTGCCAGCAGCCCAGGGACTAGCGGGCGAGGGGAGCAGTTCTTC; CDR3aa: CASSPGTSGRGEQFF
v_gene: TRBV28; abundance: -; j_gene: TRBJ1-5; d_gene: -; CDR3nt: TGTGCCAGCAGTTTCAGAGGGGAGGGTCAGCCCCAGCATTTT; CDR3aa: CASSFRGEGQPQHF
v_gene: TRBV28; abundance: -; j_gene: TRBJ1-5; d_gene: TRBD1; CDR3nt: TGTGCCAGCAGTTTATGGACAGGGGTCGATCAGCCCCAGCATTTT; CDR3aa: CASSLWTGVDQPQHF
v_gene: TRBV29-1; abundance: -; j_gene: TRBJ1-1; d_gene: TRBD1; CDR3nt: TGCAGCGGGGGGACAGAAATGAACACTGAAGCTTTCTTT; CDR3aa: CSGGTEMNTEAFF
v_gene: TRBV27; abundance: -; j_gene: TRBJ2-2; d_gene: -; CDR3nt: TGTGCCAGCAGTTTATCGTGGGTGGGGGGTACCGGGGAGCTGTTTTTT; CDR3aa: CASSLSWVGGTGELFF
v_gene: TRBV2; abundance: -; j_gene: TRBJ2-3; d_gene: -; CDR3nt: TGTGCCAGCAGGGTAGCAGATACGCAGTATTTT; CDR3aa: CASRVADTQYF
v_gene: TRBV7-9; abundance: -; j_gene: TRBJ2-3; d_gene: TRBD2; CDR3nt: TGTGTGTCTAGCGGGAGTACAGATACGCAGTATTTT; CDR3aa: CVSSGSTDTQYF
v_gene: TRBV28; abundance: -; j_gene: TRBJ1-3; d_gene: TRBD1; CDR3nt: TGTGCCAGCAGCCAGGGGGGTTATAGAAACACCATATATTTT; CDR3aa: CASSQGGYRNTIYF
v_gene: TRBV27; abundance: -; j_gene: TRBJ2-1; d_gene: TRBD1; CDR3nt: TGTGCCAGCAGGCGTGGACAGGGGGCCTACAATGAGCAGTTCTTC; CDR3aa: CASRRGQGAYNEQFF
v_gene: TRBV7-9; abundance: -; j_gene: TRBJ1-2; d_gene: -; CDR3nt: TGTGCCAGCAGCTTAGACAACGATGGCTACACCTTC; CDR3aa: CASSLDNDGYTF
v_gene: TRBV18; abundance: -; j_gene: TRBJ1-2; d_gene: -; CDR3nt: TGTGCCAGCTCACCGGGAGGGTATGGCTACACCTTC; CDR3aa: CASSPGGYGYTF
v_gene: TRBV5-1; abundance: -; j_gene: TRBJ2-5; d_gene: -; CDR3nt: TGCGCCAGCAGCTTAAGTCATCCAGGGGAGACCCAGTACTTC; CDR3aa: CASSLSHPGETQYF
v_gene: TRBV29-1; abundance: -; j_gene: TRBJ2-1; d_gene: TRBD2; CDR3nt: TGCAGCGTTGTAATACGGGAGGGCTACAATGAGCAGTTCTTC; CDR3aa: CSVVIREGYNEQFF
v_gene: TRBV5-6; abundance: -; j_gene: TRBJ2-7; d_gene: TRBD2; CDR3nt: TGTGCCAGCAGCCAAATAGCGGGAGGGCCGGACGAGCAGTACTTC; CDR3aa: CASSQIAGGPDEQYF
v_gene: TRBV4-3; abundance: -; j_gene: TRBJ2-7; d_gene: -; CDR3nt: TGCGCCAGCAGCCAAGGGAGTTTCGGCTACGAGCAGTACTTC; CDR3aa: CASSQGSFGYEQYF
v_gene: TRBV2; abundance: -; j_gene: TRBJ2-1; d_gene: -; CDR3nt: TGTGCCAGCAGAATTGCCAACCGTACTTACAATGAGCAGTTCTTC; CDR3aa: CASRIANRTYNEQFF
v_gene: TRBV7-8; abundance: few; j_gene: TRBJ2-7; d_gene: TRBD1; CDR3nt: TGTGCCAGCAGCTTAGGCCAGGGGGCCTACGAGCAGTACTTC; CDR3aa: CASSLGQGAYEQYF
v_gene: TRBV11-3; abundance: -; j_gene: TRBJ2-1; d_gene: TRBD2; CDR3nt: TGTGCCAGCAGCATGGGACTAGCATCCTACAATGAGCAGTTCTTC; CDR3aa: CASSMGLASYNEQFF
v_gene: TRBV11-3; abundance: -; j_gene: TRBJ2-3; d_gene: TRBD2; CDR3nt: TGTGCCAGCAGCGCCAGGGGACTAGCGGGAGGAGATACGCAGTATTTT; CDR3aa: CASSARGLAGGDTQYF
v_gene: TRBV28; abundance: -; j_gene: TRBJ2-1; d_gene: TRBD2; CDR3nt: TGTGCCAGCAGTTTATCCGGGACTAGCTTAAGAAATGAGCAGTTCTTC; CDR3aa: CASSLSGTSLRNEQFF
v_gene: TRBV28; abundance: -; j_gene: TRBJ1-1; d_gene: -; CDR3nt: TGTGCCAGCAGTTTAACGCAGGAAGCTTTCTTT; CDR3aa: CASSLTQEAFF
v_gene: TRBV4-1; abundance: -; j_gene: TRBJ2-3; d_gene: TRBD2; CDR3nt: TGCGCCAGCAGCCAACGGACTAGCGGGAGCACAGATACGCAGTATTTT; CDR3aa: CASSQRTSGSTDTQYF
v_gene: TRBV28; abundance: -; j_gene: TRBJ2-5; d_gene: -; CDR3nt: TGTGCCAGCAGTTTTTTGGGCAACTCCCAAGAGACCCAGTACTTC; CDR3aa: CASSFLGNSQETQYF
v_gene: TRBV28; abundance: -; j_gene: TRBJ2-5; d_gene: TRBD1; CDR3nt: TGTGCCAGCAGTTTATTCGTGACAGGGGGCAAAAAGACCCAGTACTTC; CDR3aa: CASSLFVTGGKKTQYF
v_gene: TRBV7-9; abundance: -; j_gene: TRBJ2-1; d_gene: -; CDR3nt: TGTGCCAGCAGCTTAGTAGTGCGAGTCAATGAGCAGTTCTTC; CDR3aa: CASSLVVRVNEQFF
v_gene: TRBV27; abundance: -; j_gene: TRBJ1-4; d_gene: -; CDR3nt: TGTGCCAGCAGTTTAAGCGGGGTACCTAATGAAAAACTGTTTTTT; CDR3aa: CASSLSGVPNEKLFF
v_gene: TRBV28; abundance: -; j_gene: TRBJ1-4; d_gene: TRBD1; CDR3nt: TGTGCCACCAAATCCGGGACAGGCCTTGCAACTAATGAAAAACTGTTTTTT; CDR3aa: CATKSGTGLATNEKLFF
v_gene: TRBV2; abundance: -; j_gene: TRBJ2-7; d_gene: -; CDR3nt: TGTGCCAGCAGCTCCGGGACAGAGACTAGTGAGCAGTACTTC; CDR3aa: CASSSGTETSEQYF
v_gene: TRBV10-3; abundance: -; j_gene: TRBJ1-5; d_gene: -; CDR3nt: TGTGCCATCAGCCGAGGGCCCGATAGCAATCAGCCCCAGCATTTT; CDR3aa: CAISRGPDSNQPQHF
v_gene: TRBV28; abundance: few; j_gene: TRBJ2-7; d_gene: TRBD1; CDR3nt: TGTGCCAGCAGTCCAGCGGGACAGGGGGCAAGGGAGCAGTACTTC; CDR3aa: CASSPAGQGAREQYF
v_gene: TRBV7-2; abundance: -; j_gene: TRBJ2-1; d_gene: TRBD2; CDR3nt: TGTGCCAGCAGCTTAGGGGGGACTAGCGGGAGGAATGAGCAGTTCTTC; CDR3aa: CASSLGGTSGRNEQFF
v_gene: TRBV18; abundance: -; j_gene: TRBJ2-5; d_gene: TRBD1; CDR3nt: TGTGCCAGCTCACCACTAGAAGGACAGGGTCGGGAGACCCAGTACTTC; CDR3aa: CASSPLEGQGRETQYF
v_gene: TRBV19; abundance: -; j_gene: TRBJ2-7; d_gene: TRBD2; CDR3nt: TGTGCCAGTAGTATGGGACTAGCGGGGAACGAGCAGTACTTC; CDR3aa: CASSMGLAGNEQYF
v_gene: TRBV27; abundance: -; j_gene: TRBJ2-1; d_gene: TRBD1; CDR3nt: TGTGCCAGCAGTTTATGGGCTGGGACAGGGGAATACAATGAGCAGTTCTTC; CDR3aa: CASSLWAGTGEYNEQFF
v_gene: TRBV5-1; abundance: -; j_gene: TRBJ2-7; d_gene: -; CDR3nt: TGCGCCAGCAGCTTGGGATACGGGACTGACGAGCAGTACTTC; CDR3aa: CASSLGYGTDEQYF
v_gene: TRBV6-5; abundance: -; j_gene: TRBJ2-1; d_gene: TRBD2; CDR3nt: TGTGCCAGCAGCCCGGGACTAGGGTACAATGAGCAGTTCTTC; CDR3aa: CASSPGLGYNEQFF
v_gene: TRBV15; abundance: -; j_gene: TRBJ1-5; d_gene: -; CDR3nt: TGTGCCACCAGCGGAGGGTTGGGGGGAGATAGCAATCAGCCCCAGCATTTT; CDR3aa: CATSGGLGGDSNQPQHF
v_gene: TRBV9; abundance: -; j_gene: TRBJ2-1; d_gene: -; CDR3nt: TGTGCCAGCAGCAGACGAGAGGGACTTTACAATGAGCAGTTCTTC; CDR3aa: CASSRREGLYNEQFF
v_gene: TRBV15; abundance: -; j_gene: TRBJ2-2; d_gene: TRBD2; CDR3nt: TGTGCCACCAGCAGAGGGGGCGGGAGGGCCACCGGGGAGCTGTTTTTT; CDR3aa: CATSRGGGRATGELFF
v_gene: TRBV11-2; abundance: -; j_gene: TRBJ2-1; d_gene: TRBD2; CDR3nt: TGTGCCAGCTGTAATAGCGGGAGGGCCACTGAGCAGTTCTTC; CDR3aa: CASCNSGRATEQFF
v_gene: TRBV4-2; abundance: -; j_gene: TRBJ1-4; d_gene: -; CDR3nt: TGTGCCAGCAGCCAAACAACTTGGGGGGGGAATGAAAAACTGTTTTTT; CDR3aa: CASSQTTWGGNEKLFF
v_gene: TRBV19; abundance: -; j_gene: TRBJ1-4; d_gene: -; CDR3nt: TGTGCCAGTATGGACAGTGCAACTAATGAAAAACTGTTTTTT; CDR3aa: CASMDSATNEKLFF
v_gene: TRBV14; abundance: once; j_gene: TRBJ2-1; d_gene: -; CDR3nt: TGTGCCAGCAGCCAATTCCCTAGTGAGCAGTTCTTC; CDR3aa: CASSQFPSEQFF
v_gene: TRBV6-1; abundance: -; j_gene: TRBJ2-2; d_gene: TRBD1; CDR3nt: TGTGCCAGCGTAGGGGGGACAGGGGACACCGGGGAGCTGTTTTTT; CDR3aa: CASVGGTGDTGELFF
v_gene: TRBV5-4; abundance: -; j_gene: TRBJ2-7; d_gene: TRBD1; CDR3nt: TGTGCCAGCAGGGCCGGAACAGGGGTAACCGAGCAGTACTTC; CDR3aa: CASRAGTGVTEQYF
v_gene: TRBV4-2; abundance: -; j_gene: TRBJ2-1; d_gene: -; CDR3nt: TGTGCCAGCAGCCATCTCGGGAGCTCTTCACGCGATGAGCAGTTCTTC; CDR3aa: CASSHLGSSSRDEQFF